The rows below give T cell receptor beta chains drawn from one sample of a study of monozygotic twins with inflammatory bowel disease. TCRdb re-called the 5' RACE reads, yielding one record per CDR3 amino acid sequence without DNA. The listing records 150,000 to 200,000 distinct CDR3 sequences. The specimen sequenced was blood. The receptor set was obtained from a human donor with ulcerative colitis or Crohn's disease, or a healthy co-twin of an affected twin (not recorded which). CDR3s include the opening cysteine and the closing phenylalanine or tryptophan. The order of the fields is J gene, V gene, CDR3 protein.

TRBJ2-5 | TRBV18 | CASSPSRIRETQYF
TRBJ2-1 | TRBV15 | CATSRGRTSGDEQFF
TRBJ2-7 | TRBV12-3/TRBV12-4 | CASSRDRGNEQYF
TRBJ2-2 | TRBV7-3 | CASSSQGAVGELFF
TRBJ2-4 | TRBV12-3/TRBV12-4 | CASSLNRNIQYF
TRBJ2-1 | TRBV5-4 | CASSPLRDTNEQFF
TRBJ1-2 | TRBV7-8 | CASSGRGYSPLYTF
TRBJ2-1 | TRBV4-2 | CASSQGTSGRAVYNEQFF
TRBJ1-2 | TRBV5-1 | CASSKDTSNYGYTF
TRBJ2-1 | TRBV15 | CATSPGTSSDEQFF
TRBJ2-7 | TRBV12-3/TRBV12-4 | CASTDSDRASYEQYF
TRBJ2-7 | TRBV7-8 | CASSLAWTPYASYEQYF
TRBJ2-6 | TRBV28 | CASSLSGRVISGANVLTF
TRBJ1-1 | TRBV6-5 | CASSLDANTEAFF
TRBJ2-7 | TRBV5-1 | CASSFGTGGPYEQYF
TRBJ1-4 | TRBV6-1 | CASRTGGKTNEKLFF
TRBJ2-3 | TRBV21-1 | CASSKSLDRTDTQYF
TRBJ2-3 | TRBV19 | CASSIIGASTDTQYF
TRBJ2-2 | TRBV19 | CASSMTGGTGELFF
TRBJ2-5 | TRBV6-4 | CASSAANRVRGQYF
TRBJ2-4 | TRBV7-9 | CASSQGTSGSTKNIQYF
TRBJ2-7 | TRBV27 | CASSFLNEQYF
TRBJ1-3 | TRBV20-1 | CSARDRPGNTIYF
TRBJ2-3 | TRBV28 | CASSPDGQGMDTQYF
TRBJ2-7 | TRBV24-1 | CATSDPTDSYEQYF
TRBJ1-5 | TRBV7-8 | CASAFRGSNQPQHF
TRBJ2-3 | TRBV4-2 | CASSQDWERTTPDTQYF
TRBJ2-5 | TRBV5-1 | CASSLSGRYQETQYF
TRBJ2-6 | TRBV15 | CATSREGLASSGANVLTF
TRBJ2-1 | TRBV28 | CASSYNMNPDEQFF
TRBJ2-2 | TRBV12-3/TRBV12-4 | CASTEQGLAGAGTGELFF
TRBJ2-6 | TRBV7-3 | CASSQQHSGANVLTF
TRBJ2-2 | TRBV9 | CASSAEAANTGELFF
TRBJ2-7 | TRBV7-3 | CASSLLAGGTYEQYF
TRBJ1-3 | TRBV5-6 | CASSVANTIYF
TRBJ2-7 | TRBV29-1 | CSVEDHLTSGGDYEQYF
TRBJ1-1 | TRBV5-1 | CASSSGTGPTEAFF
TRBJ1-3 | TRBV18 | CASSLGQFSGNTIYF
TRBJ2-1 | TRBV27 | CASSFDPFNEQFF
TRBJ1-4 | TRBV5-1 | CASSWSTGKDEKLFF
TRBJ2-1 | TRBV19 | CATQPGTLYNEQFF
TRBJ2-3 | TRBV9 | CASSARQGGTDTQYF
TRBJ2-2 | TRBV20-1 | CSARGQWTGGNTGELFF
TRBJ2-2 | TRBV25-1 | CASSDTGRDTGELFF
TRBJ1-1 | TRBV28 | CASSSQGSQAFF
TRBJ2-7 | TRBV4-1 | CASSQGPGLDTYEQYF
TRBJ2-7 | TRBV6-2/TRBV6-3 | CASKDSPYEQYF
TRBJ2-1 | TRBV5-1 | CASSLGQRFNEQFF
TRBJ1-1 | TRBV29-1 | CSVEDVRVTEAFF
TRBJ2-7 | TRBV2 | CASSAGTISYEQYF
TRBJ2-1 | TRBV11-2 | CASSLGLTDNEQFF
TRBJ2-7 | TRBV7-9 | CASSSGLAIDEQYF
TRBJ2-1 | TRBV5-6 | CASSLLNEQFF
TRBJ1-1 | TRBV7-6 | CASSLGQGLTEAFF
TRBJ2-1 | TRBV20-1 | CSARSPPYNEQFF
TRBJ2-1 | TRBV7-6 | CASSFLGMEQFF
TRBJ2-7 | TRBV27 | CASSYRAPYEQYF
TRBJ2-1 | TRBV5-1 | CASSLEGLAGVSYNEQFF
TRBJ1-1 | TRBV5-1 | CASSLEGNTEAFF